This T cell receptor beta chain was recovered during a study of blood T cell repertoires in COVID-19. In the study overall: Collection of acute and convalescent COVID-19 samples took place in the United States, Italy and Spain. Nucleic acid was either cDNA or gDNA, and it came from T cells, B-cell-depleted T cells, or PBMCs.

Under the authors' procedure: Estimation of nucleated cell counts relied on the amplification of reference gene primers. Sequenced by immunoSEQ multiplex PCR; TCRdb stores in-frame clones only, minus some. D and trimming come from the DNA, and the V and J calls and clone size come from that table. The sample consists of around 260,000 clones, around 89% of them appearing once. The CDR3 loop spans 15 amino acids. The junction had 4 bases not matched to a gene; V was cut back by 2 bases and J by 5 bases. Sequenced: peripheral blood. This sequence was found in a man aged 30 to 39 with acute or convalescent COVID-19. V is TRBV23-1 and J is TRBJ1-5; TRBD1 agrees at 9 bases. TRBV23-1 is assigned to the ORF class and has an uncertain function. CDR3 sequence: CASSQPGQGHQPQHF. The CDR3 coding sequence is TGCGCCAGCAGTCAACCCGGACAGGGGCATCAGCCCCAGCATTTT.